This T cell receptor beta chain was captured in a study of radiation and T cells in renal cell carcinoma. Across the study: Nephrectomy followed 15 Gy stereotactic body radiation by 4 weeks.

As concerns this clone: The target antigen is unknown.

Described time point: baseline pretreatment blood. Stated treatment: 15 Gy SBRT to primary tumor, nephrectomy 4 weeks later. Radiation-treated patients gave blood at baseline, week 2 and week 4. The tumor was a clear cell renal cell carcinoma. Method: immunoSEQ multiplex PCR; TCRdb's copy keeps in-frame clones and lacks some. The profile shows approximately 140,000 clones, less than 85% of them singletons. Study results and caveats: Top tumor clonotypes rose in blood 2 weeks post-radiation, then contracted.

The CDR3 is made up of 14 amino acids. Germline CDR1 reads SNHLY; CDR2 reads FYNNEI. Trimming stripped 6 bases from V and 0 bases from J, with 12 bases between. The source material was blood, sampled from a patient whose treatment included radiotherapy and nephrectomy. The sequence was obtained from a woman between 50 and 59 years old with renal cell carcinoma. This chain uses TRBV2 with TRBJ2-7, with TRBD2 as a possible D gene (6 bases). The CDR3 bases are TGTGCCAGCAGAGGGGACTCCTACTCCTACGAGCAGTACTTC. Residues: CASRGDSYSYEQYF.